One and the same sample provided the 27 T cell receptor beta chains below, sequenced in a study of shared clonotypes between healthy human individuals. The data were produced by immunoSEQ multiplex PCR, yet TCRdb's version contains in-frame clones alone and is incomplete. This repertoire shows over a million clones, roughly 96% found once; its top ten account for about 1%. Material for sequencing was naive CD4+ T cells sorted from blood. Subset here: CD45RA+ positively selected. The receptors were sampled from a young man in good health.

The chain carries TRBV7-9 and TRBJ1-4; 10 bases align to TRBD1. V shed 6 bases, J shed 3 bases, and the junction held 7 bases outside the gene matches. The CDR3 consists of 16 residues. Germline loops: CDR1 SEHNR, CDR2 FQNEAQ (reference sequence). The CDR3 reads CASSKGTGAPNEKLFF. The CDR3 nucleotides are TGTGCCAGCAGTAAGGGGACAGGGGCGCCTAATGAAAAACTGTTTTTT.

V is TRBV19 and J is TRBJ2-3; 8 bases line up with TRBD2. The CDR3 loop spans 15 amino acids. V shed 5 bases and J 0 bases; nucleotides not matched to a gene: 4. Germline values: CDR1 LNHDA, CDR2 SQIVND (reference sequence). Here the CDR3 reads CASSGRLASTDTQYF. The CDR3 nucleotides read TGTGCCAGTAGTGGACGACTAGCGAGCACAGATACGCAGTATTTT.

The chain couples TRBV28 to TRBJ1-5; D unresolved. The V and J ends lost 2 bases and 4 bases respectively, with 12 bases between them. CDR1 and CDR2 (germline): MDHEN, SYDVKM. This CDR3 has 15 amino acids. DNA of the CDR3: TGTGCCAGCAGTTTAACCGGGAGGTTAAATCAGCCCCAGCATTTT. This gives the protein CASSLTGRLNQPQHF.

The chain employs TRBV6-1 and TRBJ2-7, with 10 bases lining up with TRBD2. Germline CDR1 MNHNS, CDR2 SASEGT. The CDR3 is made up of 17 amino acids. The junction had 11 bases not matched to a gene; V was cut back by 4 bases and J by 2 bases. The CDR3: CASSALAGAISTYEQYF. CDR3 coding DNA: TGTGCCAGCAGTGCGCTAGCGGGAGCCATAAGTACCTACGAGCAGTACTTC.

The V call is TRBV27, the J call TRBJ2-1; 8 bases are a match to TRBD2. CDR3 length: 15 residues. Germline trimming cut 3 bases from V and 6 bases from J; bases unmatched to any gene: 7. CDR1 is MNHEY, CDR2 SMNVEV, per germline (reference sequence). CDR3 region: CASSLGLAGFNEQFF. In DNA, the CDR3 is TGTGCCAGCAGTTTGGGTCTAGCGGGCTTCAATGAGCAGTTCTTC.

The rearrangement links TRBV2 to TRBJ2-7; 12 bases align to TRBD2. The V gene end was trimmed by 10 bases and the J gene end by 0 bases; junction bases not matched to a gene: 4. The CDR3 is 14 amino acids. The germline gives CDR1 SNHLY, CDR2 FYNNEI. The CDR3 sequence is CATKTSGSSYEQYF. The CDR3 DNA is TGTGCCACCAAGACTAGCGGGAGCTCCTACGAGCAGTACTTC.

CDR3 region: CASSLGQSTEETQYF. In nucleotides, the CDR3 is TGTGCCAGCAGCTTAGGACAGAGTACAGAAGAGACCCAGTACTTC. The chain links TRBV11-2 to TRBJ2-5, with a tentative D call TRBD1 (5 bases). Germline V gene sequence: CDR1 SGHAT, CDR2 FQNNGV. V was cut by 1 base and J by 3 bases, with 12 bases left in between. The CDR3 has 15 residues. Supplemented by reference TRBV11-2 and TRBJ2-5, the full variable domain reads EAGVAQSPRYKIIEKRQSVAFWCNPISGHATLYWYQQILGQGPKLLIQFQNNGVVDDSQLPKDRFSAERLKGVDSTLKIQPAKLEDSAVYLCASSLGQSTEETQYFGPGTRLLVL.

This clone has only one observation. The chain is built from TRBV14 and TRBJ2-3; D perhaps matches TRBD2 (5 bases). This CDR3 has 19 amino acids. V was clipped by 0 bases and J by 1 base, with 20 bases between them. Per the germline V gene, CDR1 is SGHDN and CDR2 is FVKESK. The CDR3 spells CASSQDLGASWYGTDTQYF. For the CDR3, the DNA is TGTGCCAGCAGCCAAGATCTTGGAGCTAGCTGGTACGGCACAGATACGCAGTATTTT.

The chain has TRBV7-2 and TRBJ2-7, with D unclear. The V gene lost 0 bases and the J gene lost 5 bases, with 14 bases spanning the gap. The germline V gene encodes CDR1 SGHTA and CDR2 FQGNSA. CDR3 length: 15 amino acids. The chain's CDR3 is CASSLAPSPPNEQYF. The CDR3, as DNA: TGTGCCAGCAGCTTAGCCCCCTCTCCTCCCAACGAGCAGTACTTC.

The chain recombines TRBV25-1 with TRBJ2-3; no clear D. The length of the CDR3 is 15 residues. Germline values: CDR1 MGHDK, CDR2 SYGVNS. V dropped 2 bases and J dropped 5 bases, with 14 bases sitting between them. The DNA of the CDR3 is TGTGCCAGCAGTGAAGGGCACATAACGGGAGATACGCAGTATTTT. It specifies CASSEGHITGDTQYF.

The chain links TRBV7-6 to TRBJ2-1, with 8 bases lining up with TRBD1. There are 17 residues in the CDR3. With 2 bases clipped from V and 1 base from J, the junction kept 7 bases outside the gene matches. Germline V gene data show CDR1 as SGHVS and CDR2 as FNYEAQ. The CDR3 region has the DNA TGTGCCAGCAGCTTAACGACAGGGGACTGGTCCTACAATGAGCAGTTCTTC. Its translation: CASSLTTGDWSYNEQFF. Looking up the rest from reference TRBV7-6 and TRBJ2-1 gives the full variable domain: GAGVSQSPRYKVTKRGQDVALRCDPISGHVSLYWYRQALGQGPEFLTYFNYEAQQDKSGLPNDRFSAERPEGSISTLTIQRTEQRDSAMYRCASSLTTGDWSYNEQFFGPGTRLTVL.

The V and J genes are TRBV6-1 and TRBJ1-2; unclear D gene. CDR1 and CDR2 (germline): MNHNS, SASEGT. The V end lost 8 bases, the J end lost 2 bases, and 15 bases lay between the germline ends. CDR3 length: 14 residues. The CDR3, as DNA: TGTGCCAGCCGAGAGAGGGCCCCGAACTATGGCTACACCTTC. Translated, it gives CASRERAPNYGYTF.

The J gene is TRBJ2-3, the V gene TRBV12-5; D is uncertain. With 3 bases removed from V and 5 bases from J, the gap between germline ends came to 6 bases. The germline gives CDR1 LGHNT, CDR2 FRNRAP. This CDR3 spans 12 amino acids. The CDR3 DNA is TGTGCTAGTGGTTTTGGGTTAGATACGCAGTATTTT. It translates to CASGFGLDTQYF.

Comment on this clone: In the same sample, other DNA sequences code for this CDR3. The chain joins TRBV5-1 to TRBJ2-3, with 13 nucleotides matching TRBD2. V was clipped by 0 bases and J by 2 bases; unmatched bases: 3. The CDR3 is made up of 17 amino acids. Germline-derived CDR1 and CDR2 are SGHRS and YFSETQ. CDR3 amino acids: CASSLGTSGRYTDTQYF. The CDR3 nucleotides are TGCGCCAGCAGCTTGGGGACTAGCGGGAGATACACAGATACGCAGTATTTT.

This chain joins TRBV14 and TRBJ1-1; possibly TRBD1 for D (5 bases). Trimming left V 5 bases short and J 0 bases short, with 16 bases between. Germline values: CDR1 SGHDN, CDR2 FVKESK. The CDR3 runs to 16 residues. This CDR3 is CASSSWQGVMNTEAFF. The DNA of the CDR3 is TGTGCCAGCAGCTCGTGGCAGGGCGTTATGAACACTGAAGCTTTCTTT.

J is TRBJ2-7 and V is TRBV27; D call uncertain. Germline V gene lookup returns CDR1 MNHEY and CDR2 SMNVEV (reference sequence). This CDR3 is built from 12 residues. V dropped 5 bases and J dropped 0 bases, with 5 bases sitting between them. CDR3 region: CASSPGSYEQYF. The CDR3 DNA reads as TGTGCCAGCAGTCCTGGCTCCTACGAGCAGTACTTC.

The rearrangement joins TRBV5-6 to TRBJ2-6; tentative D call: TRBD2 (5 bases). This CDR3 has 17 residues. V gave up 2 bases and J gave up 4 bases, with 16 bases separating them. Germline CDR1 is SGHDT and CDR2 is YYEEEE. The CDR3 DNA is TGTGCCAGCAGCTTCCGGGTCGGGGTCTCCGGGGCCAACGTCCTGACTTTC. Residues: CASSFRVGVSGANVLTF.

The V and J genes are TRBV30 and TRBJ1-1; unclear D gene. The CDR3 has 10 residues. CDR1 and CDR2 (germline): GTSNPN, SVGIG (reference sequence). With 6 bases removed from V and 5 bases from J, the gap between germline ends came to 7 bases. CDR3 sequence reads: CACRWTEAFF. The CDR3, as DNA: TGTGCCTGTAGGTGGACTGAAGCTTTCTTT. The full variable domain, in which reference TRBV30 and TRBJ1-1 provide the parts outside the CDR3, is SQTIHQWPATLVQPVGSPLSLECTVEGTSNPNLYWYRQAAGRGLQLLFYSVGIGQISSEVPQNLSASRPQDRQFILSSKKLLLSDSGFYLCACRWTEAFFGQGTRLTVV.

With respect to this clone: Other DNA sequences within the sample encode an identical CDR3. CDR3 region: CASSSSSGANVLTF. The CDR3 bases are TGTGCCAGCAGCTCTAGCTCTGGGGCCAACGTCCTGACTTTC. The chain uses TRBV7-2 and TRBJ2-6; D not resolved. The CDR3 consists of 14 residues. V was shortened by 4 bases and J by 0 bases, with 4 bases between the two germline ends. CDR1 and CDR2 (germline): SGHTA, FQGNSA.

This chain joins TRBV7-3 and TRBJ2-7, with TRBD2 identical over 8 bases. Looked up from germline, CDR1 is SGHTA and CDR2 is FQGTGA. The length of the CDR3 is 16 residues. V trimming: 5 bases; J trimming: 4 bases; junction bases outside the gene matches: 13. The chain's CDR3 is CASSPSGAGGLYEQYF. The CDR3 bases are TGTGCCAGCAGCCCAAGCGGGGCGGGAGGTCTGTACGAGCAGTACTTC.

The chain uses TRBV11-3 and TRBJ1-1, with D possibly TRBD1 on 6 matching bases. There are 16 residues in the CDR3. CDR1 is SGHNT, CDR2 YENEEA, per germline. The V and J ends lost 3 bases and 5 bases respectively, with 19 bases between them. The CDR3: CASSFSGPGGHTEAFF. The CDR3 DNA reads TGTGCCAGCAGCTTTAGTGGCCCGGGGGGACATACTGAAGCTTTCTTT.

The chain couples TRBV4-2 to TRBJ2-7, with 8 bases fitting TRBD2. The trim removed 4 bases at V and 3 bases at J, leaving 5 bases unmatched. Germline values: CDR1 LGHNA, CDR2 YNFKEQ. There are 14 residues in the CDR3. CDR3 region: CASSRAGGLYEQYF. The CDR3 DNA follows: TGTGCCAGCAGCCGGGCGGGAGGACTCTACGAGCAGTACTTC.

The V gene is TRBV28, the J gene TRBJ1-5, with D possibly matching TRBD1 (5 bases). The V and J ends lost 8 bases and 4 bases respectively, with 18 bases between them. CDR3 length: 15 amino acids. Germline CDR1 is MDHEN and CDR2 is SYDVKM. CDR3 DNA: TGTGCCAGCGCTCCTTCCGGGGCCATAAATCAGCCCCAGCATTTT. It yields the protein CASAPSGAINQPQHF.

The V and J genes are TRBV5-1 and TRBJ1-1, with no clear D. V dropped 0 bases and J dropped 3 bases, with 6 bases sitting between them. Germline assignment: CDR1 SGHRS and CDR2 YFSETQ. This CDR3 spans 13 amino acids. The CDR3 sequence: CASSLVADTEAFF. CDR3 nucleotides: TGCGCCAGCAGCTTGGTGGCAGACACTGAAGCTTTCTTT.

V is TRBV11-3 and J is TRBJ2-5; no clear D. Trimming cost V 1 base and J 4 bases, with 4 bases left between them. Germline V gene data show CDR1 as SGHNT and CDR2 as YENEEA. The CDR3 consists of 12 residues. The CDR3 region has the DNA TGTGCCAGCAGCTTAGGGCGAGAGACCCAGTACTTC. Its protein is CASSLGRETQYF.

The genes are TRBV5-4 and TRBJ2-7, with no clear D. The CDR3 length is 12 residues. Trimming removed 3 bases from V and 2 bases from J, with 6 bases in between. CDR1 is SGHNT, CDR2 YYREEE, per germline (reference sequence). The CDR3 sequence: CASSSKTYEQYF. The DNA for the CDR3 is TGTGCCAGCAGCTCAAAGACCTACGAGCAGTACTTC.

The chain has TRBV2 and TRBJ2-2; D might be TRBD1 (6 bases). V lost 7 bases to trimming and J lost 3 bases, with 12 bases between them. The CDR3 is 14 amino acids. Germline lookup yields CDR1 SNHLY and CDR2 FYNNEI. The CDR3 DNA sequence: TGTGCCAGCAATGGGGGCTTATACACCGGGGAGCTGTTTTTT. This sequence encodes CASNGGLYTGELFF.